The 8 T cell receptor beta chains given below trace back to one sample, sequenced in a study of radiation and T cells in renal cell carcinoma. The time point denotes: blood 4 weeks post-SBRT, at nephrectomy. Treatment here: 15 Gy SBRT to primary tumor, nephrectomy 4 weeks later. Produced via immunoSEQ multiplex PCR; TCRdb's table is partial and in-frame only. The data contain about 76,000 clones, roughly nine tenths of them singletons. This material consisted of blood, taken from a patient whose treatment included radiotherapy and nephrectomy. These receptors were taken from a woman in her 70s with renal cell carcinoma.

This clone was counted a single time. DNA of the CDR3: TGTGCCAGCAGTCAAAAGACAGGCTCTGGAAACACCATATATTTT. The encoded protein is CASSQKTGSGNTIYF. V usage is TRBV7-9 and J usage is TRBJ1-3; D may be TRBD1 (6 bases). V lost 6 bases and J 0 bases, leaving 12 bases between the germline ends. Germline CDR1 is SEHNR and CDR2 is FQNEAQ (reference sequence). The CDR3 covers 15 residues.

The CDR3 here is CATSRRRNRGESPLHF. The CDR3 DNA follows: TGTGCCACCAGCAGGAGGCGGAACAGGGGGGAATCACCCCTCCACTTT. V usage is TRBV15 and J usage is TRBJ1-6; 8 nucleotides align to TRBD1. The germline gives CDR1 LNHNV, CDR2 YYDKDF (reference sequence). This CDR3 comprises 16 residues. The V and J ends lost 3 bases and 10 bases, in that order; junction bases with no gene match: 11. Looking up the rest from reference TRBV15 and TRBJ1-6 gives the full variable domain: DAMVIQNPRYQVTQFGKPVTLSCSQTLNHNVMYWYQQKSSQAPKLLFHYYDKDFNNEADTPDNFQSRRPNTSFCFLDIRSPGLGDTAMYLCATSRRRNRGESPLHFGNGTRLTVT.

This clone appeared a single time. The chain links TRBV27 to TRBJ1-1, with 7 bases lining up with TRBD1. CDR1 and CDR2 (germline): MNHEY, SMNVEV (reference sequence). The V and J ends lost 2 bases and 4 bases, in that order; junction bases with no gene match: 4. The CDR3 has 14 amino acids. The CDR3 protein is CASSLRQGGTEAFF. CDR3 nucleotides: TGTGCCAGCAGTTTAAGGCAGGGGGGCACTGAAGCTTTCTTT.

This rearrangement joins TRBV6-5 to TRBJ1-1, with D unclear. Trimming removed 4 bases at V and 1 base at J, with 10 bases between. This CDR3 comprises 14 residues. Germline loops: CDR1 MNHEY, CDR2 SVGAGI. The CDR3 sequence is CASSSGRGNTEAFF. DNA for the CDR3: TGTGCCAGCAGTTCTGGACGGGGGAACACTGAAGCTTTCTTT.

The gene calls are TRBV13 and TRBJ2-2; the D gene is possibly TRBD1 (5 bases). The CDR3 has 20 residues. V lost 3 bases and J 1 base, leaving 24 bases between the germline ends. CDR1 and CDR2 (germline): PRHDT, FYEKMQ (reference sequence). CDR3 coding DNA: TGTGCCAGCAGCTTCGCGTCTCCAGGGCCCTCCTTTTTGAACACCGGGGAGCTGTTTTTT. Its protein is CASSFASPGPSFLNTGELFF.

The V and J genes are TRBV28 and TRBJ2-3; 9 positions agree with TRBD1. The CDR3 is made up of 15 amino acids. Trimming cost V 2 bases and J 3 bases; bases outside gene matches: 3. The germline V gene has CDR1 MDHEN and CDR2 SYDVKM. CDR3: CASSLSGTGTDTQYF. CDR3 nucleotides: TGTGCCAGCAGTTTAAGCGGGACAGGGACAGATACGCAGTATTTT.

V usage is TRBV9 and J usage is TRBJ1-6; a possible D gene is TRBD1 (6 bases). V lost 4 bases and J lost 10, with 15 bases in between. Germline CDR1 and CDR2: SGDLS and YYNGEE. The CDR3 contains 14 residues. CDR3 loop: CASSTTGLGSPLHF. CDR3 sequence (DNA): TGTGCCAGCAGCACTACAGGGTTAGGATCACCCCTCCACTTT.

V and J are TRBV2 and TRBJ2-5, with 13 bases that match TRBD2. The CDR3 is 17 residues long. The V segment lost 6 bases and the J segment 1 base; nucleotides outside the gene matches: 8. Germline CDR1 and CDR2: SNHLY and FYNNEI. This chain's CDR3 is CASSESGTSGAQETQYF. The CDR3 coding sequence is TGTGCCAGCAGCGAGTCTGGGACTAGCGGGGCCCAAGAGACCCAGTACTTC.